Sequencing of this T cell receptor beta chain was carried out in a study of T cell responses to AZD1222 COVID-19 vaccine. Remarks on this clone: The antigen is not known.

Here immunoSEQ multiplex PCR was the method, and the copy in TCRdb shows in-frame clones only, minus some. The table records some 160,000 clones, approximately 91% of them present only once. General study findings and limits: CD4 TCRs linked to vaccination spanned spike, dominating at 160-218 and 743-854. Among the donors, most were white British and more were female, and clonal diversity was possibly underestimated.

Losses at the gene ends were 5 bases for V and 1 base for J; bases not matched to a gene: 4. The CDR3 sequence is 16 residues long. Germline V CDR1 and CDR2: MDHEN, SYDVKM. Sample: peripheral blood, taken 28 days after the second AZD1222 dose. The TCR sequence derives from an adult who received the AZD1222 COVID-19 vaccine. The V and J genes are TRBV28 and TRBJ2-5; 13 bases line up with TRBD2. The CDR3 DNA is TGTGCCAGCAGTAGACTAGCGGGAGGCCTCCAAGAGACCCAGTACTTC. It encodes CASSRLAGGLQETQYF.